The present entry profiles one T cell receptor beta chain with its context. Its antigen is still unknown. The entry originates in a study of OX40 agonist ivuxolimab in advanced cancers. Sequenced by immunoSEQ multiplex PCR; TCRdb stores in-frame clones only, minus some. The profile shows approximately 70,000 clones, about nine tenths of them singletons. The CDR3 runs 14 residues. The V gene's germline CDR1 is MNHEY and CDR2 SMNVEV (reference sequence). V gave up 8 bases and J gave up 4 bases; unmatched junction bases: 7. Study-level points and caveats: Averaged across samples, CD8+ T cells carried more expanded clones than CD4+ did.

The input for sequencing was CD4+ or CD8+ T cells sorted from blood, taken in a trial of the OX40 agonist ivuxolimab. The chain employs TRBV27 and TRBJ2-7; 11 bases match TRBD1. This TCR came from an adult with an advanced solid tumor such as melanoma, head and neck, liver or kidney cancer. CDR3 nucleotide sequence: TGTGCCAGCGCGCCGGACAGGGGGCAATACGAGCAGTACTTC. This gives the protein CASAPDRGQYEQYF.